The 5 T cell receptor beta chains listed next were all sequenced from one sample in a study of post-analysis software for immune sequencing data. Study-wide results and caveats: With TRBV5-6, TRBV5-1 and TRBV20-1 included, 5 or 6 TRBV segments were more frequent in patients than in controls.

Each TCR beta cDNA library carried unique molecular identifiers. TCRdb recomputed calls from the PCR reads with MiXCR, one row per CDR3 protein. The sample holds 700,000 to 800,000 distinct CDR3 sequences, 25% to 30% seen once. No antigen has been identified for these receptors. The sample consisted of blood. Receptor source: a girl between 10 and 17 years old with multiple sclerosis.

In its sample, this clonotype was seen a few times. The chain links TRBV5-1 to TRBJ1-1; the D gene is possibly TRBD1 (6 bases). Germline V gives CDR1 SGHRS, CDR2 YFSETQ. Trimming left V 0 bases short and J 4 bases short, with 13 bases between. The CDR3 loop spans 15 amino acids. The CDR3 here is CASSLEGWGPTEAFF. CDR3 nucleotide sequence: TGCGCCAGCAGCTTGGAGGGGTGGGGGCCCACTGAAGCTTTCTTT.

The table lists this clonotype with a few counts. V is TRBV28 and J is TRBJ2-3; D uncertain. The CDR3 covers 11 residues. CDR1 MDHEN and CDR2 SYDVKM come from the germline V gene. The CDR3 sequence is CAVGGTDTQYF. In DNA form, the CDR3 reads TGTGCGGTAGGAGGCACAGATACGCAGTATTTT.

The V and J genes are TRBV29-1 and TRBJ2-3, with TRBD1 matching over 9 bases. Germline V gene sequence: CDR1 SQVTM, CDR2 ANQGSEA. CDR3 size: 15 residues. The V segment lost 1 base and the J segment 4 bases; nucleotides outside the gene matches: 6. In nucleotides, the CDR3 is TGCAGCGTTGAAGGGGGGACAGGGCCGGCAGATACGCAGTATTTT. It yields the protein CSVEGGTGPADTQYF.

V and J are TRBV10-3 and TRBJ2-3; a possible D gene is TRBD1 (5 bases). The CDR3 spans 16 residues. Trimming took off 0 bases at V and 9 bases at J, with 19 bases between the two ends. The germline V gene has CDR1 ENHRY and CDR2 SYGVKD. The chain's CDR3 is CAISESAGNDKGTQYF. DNA of the CDR3: TGTGCCATCAGTGAGTCGGCAGGGAACGATAAGGGAACGCAGTATTTT.

This clonotype was counted between two and nine times. The chain carries TRBV28 and TRBJ1-1; no reliable D call. The V end was cut by 10 bases, the J end by 2 bases, with 14 bases between. The CDR3 runs to 13 residues. Looked up from germline, CDR1 is MDHEN and CDR2 is SYDVKM. CDR3 region: CANSFPSNTEAFF. CDR3 nucleotides: TGTGCCAACAGCTTTCCGAGTAACACTGAAGCTTTCTTT.